This T cell receptor beta chain was retrieved from a study of beta chain features in type 1 diabetes. Overall study results and limits: PCR might favor shorter templates, but any such skew would affect patients and controls equally.

This clone was seen only a few times. Its specificity is not known. CDR1 and CDR2 (germline): SGHTA, FQGNSA. The CDR3 loop spans 14 amino acids. V gave up 3 bases and J gave up 5 bases, with 12 bases separating them. As every portion of the isolated RNA was reverse transcribed, the sequencing read expressed TCRB transcripts. TCRdb's table, derived via immunoSEQ multiplex PCR, lists solely in-frame clones and lacks some. The table has 400,000 to 500,000 clones, over 11% seen once. The chain joins TRBV7-2 to TRBJ2-3; no definite D call. The clonotype originates from a man aged 25-40 years in good health. The specimen sequenced was naive CD4+ T cells from blood. CDR3 nucleotides: TGTGCCAGCAGCTTCGTAGTGGGGAAAGATACGCAGTATTTT. Its protein product is CASSFVVGKDTQYF.